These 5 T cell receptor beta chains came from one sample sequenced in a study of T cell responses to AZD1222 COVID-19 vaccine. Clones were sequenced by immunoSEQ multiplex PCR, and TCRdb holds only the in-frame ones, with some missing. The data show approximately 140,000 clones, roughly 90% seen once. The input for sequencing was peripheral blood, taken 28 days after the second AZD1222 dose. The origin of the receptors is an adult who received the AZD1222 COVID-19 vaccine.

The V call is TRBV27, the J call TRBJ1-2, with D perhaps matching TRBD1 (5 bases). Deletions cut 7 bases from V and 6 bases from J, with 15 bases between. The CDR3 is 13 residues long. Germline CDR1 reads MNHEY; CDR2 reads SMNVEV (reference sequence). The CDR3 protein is CASTSIGGNGYTF. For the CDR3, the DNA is TGTGCCAGCACCTCCATTGGGGGGAATGGCTACACCTTC.

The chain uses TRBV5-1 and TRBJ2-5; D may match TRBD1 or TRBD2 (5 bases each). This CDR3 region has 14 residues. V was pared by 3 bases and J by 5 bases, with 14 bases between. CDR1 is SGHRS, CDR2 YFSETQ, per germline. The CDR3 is CASSSGPSSETQYF. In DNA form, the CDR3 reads TGCGCCAGCAGCTCGGGACCCTCGAGTGAGACCCAGTACTTC.

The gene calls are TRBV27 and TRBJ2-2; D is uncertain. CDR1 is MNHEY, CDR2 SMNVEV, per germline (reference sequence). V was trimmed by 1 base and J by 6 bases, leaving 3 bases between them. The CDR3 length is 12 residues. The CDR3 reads CASSLWAGELFF. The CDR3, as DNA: TGTGCCAGCAGTTTATGGGCCGGGGAGCTGTTTTTT.

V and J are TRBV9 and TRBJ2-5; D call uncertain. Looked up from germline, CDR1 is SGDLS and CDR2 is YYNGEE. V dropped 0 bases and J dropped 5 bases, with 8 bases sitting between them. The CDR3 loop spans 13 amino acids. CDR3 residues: CASSVAVSETQYF. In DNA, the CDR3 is TGTGCCAGCAGCGTAGCTGTTAGTGAGACCCAGTACTTC.

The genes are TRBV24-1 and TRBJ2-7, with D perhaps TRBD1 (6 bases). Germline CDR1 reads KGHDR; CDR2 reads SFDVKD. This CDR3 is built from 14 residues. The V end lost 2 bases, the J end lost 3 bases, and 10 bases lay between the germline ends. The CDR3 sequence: CATSDSTGIYEQYF. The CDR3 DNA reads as TGTGCCACCAGTGATTCAACAGGGATCTACGAGCAGTACTTC.